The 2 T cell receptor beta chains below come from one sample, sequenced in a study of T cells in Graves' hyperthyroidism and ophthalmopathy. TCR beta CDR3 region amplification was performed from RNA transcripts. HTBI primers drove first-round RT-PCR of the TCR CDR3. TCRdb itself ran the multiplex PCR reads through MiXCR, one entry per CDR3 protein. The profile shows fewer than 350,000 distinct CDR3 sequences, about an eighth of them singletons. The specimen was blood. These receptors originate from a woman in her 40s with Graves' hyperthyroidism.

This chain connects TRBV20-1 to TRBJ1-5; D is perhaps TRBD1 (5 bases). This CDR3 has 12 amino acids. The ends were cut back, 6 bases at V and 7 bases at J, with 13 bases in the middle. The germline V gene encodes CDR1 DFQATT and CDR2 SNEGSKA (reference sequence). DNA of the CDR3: TGCAGTGCGCAAAAGAAGGGGCAGCCCCAGCATTTT. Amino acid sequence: CSAQKKGQPQHF.

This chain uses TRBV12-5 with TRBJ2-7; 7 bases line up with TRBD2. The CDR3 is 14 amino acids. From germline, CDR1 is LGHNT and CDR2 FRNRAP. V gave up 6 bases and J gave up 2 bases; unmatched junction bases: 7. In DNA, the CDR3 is TGTGCTAGTGGCTCTAGCGGCAAGGCCTACGAGCAGTACTTC. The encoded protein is CASGSSGKAYEQYF.